This TCR beta chain was observed in a study of blood T cell repertoires in COVID-19. TCRdb's copy holds only in-frame clones and misses some; the assay was immunoSEQ multiplex PCR. Among approximately 90,000 clones listed, 65% to 85% were seen once. The CDR3 is 14 residues long. V dropped 0 bases and J dropped 4 bases, with 10 bases sitting between them. Per the germline V gene, CDR1 is SGHKS and CDR2 is YYEKEE (reference sequence). The clonotype comes from an older man with COVID-19, enrolled during active disease. This chain uses TRBV5-5 with TRBJ1-2; D not resolved. The source material was peripheral blood. The CDR3 DNA follows: TGTGCCAGCAGCTTGGCGGACGGGATCTATGGCTACACCTTC. It is translated as CASSLADGIYGYTF.